The TCR beta chain described here comes from a study of CD8+ T cells in alopecia areata. Study-wide context: Those patients who were treated received oral tofacitinib, which was given at 5 to 10 mg twice daily for moderate-to-severe alopecia areata.

Broader study findings: Higher clonality and more expanded CD8+ clones appeared in lesional than normal scalp.

As the sequencing template, cDNA was produced by extracting RNA and reverse transcribing it. Using immunoSEQ multiplex PCR, the repertoire was profiled, and TCRdb retains in-frame clones only, with some absent. In the table there are about 200,000 clones, less than 45% of which are singletons. A remark on this clone: As yet, its antigen is unknown.

The CDR3 spans 13 residues. Trimming took 7 bases from V and 2 from J, leaving 11 bases between them. Per the germline V gene, CDR1 is MNHEY and CDR2 is SVGAGI. Documented treatment: oral pan-JAK inhibitor, 5-10 mg twice daily. Lesional scalp punch biopsies and peripheral blood were collected from alopecia areata patients. This clonotype was sampled from a human donor with alopecia areata. This specimen consisted of CD4+ T cells sorted from blood, obtained around week 31, from a patient treated with tofacitinib. V is TRBV6-5 and J is TRBJ1-2; D is possibly TRBD1 (5 bases). The CDR3 DNA follows: TGTGCCAGCATCACGAGGGGCAACTATGGCTACACCTTC. Amino acid sequence: CASITRGNYGYTF.